The clone carrying this T cell receptor (beta chain) came up a few times. Its matching antigen is unknown. This sample stems from a study of blood T cells in healthy people across ages. Findings of the study overall: TCR beta diversity, measured per million T cells, fell in a roughly linear way with age. Lack of knowledge of donor CMV status possibly confounded expanded clonotype changes.

Primers used in a second PCR of about 6 to 12 cycles were a sample-barcoded 5' primer and a J-beta primer mix. Every cDNA was tagged by a template-switch adaptor with 12 random nucleotides. A minimum of 3 million CDR3-containing paired-end reads was obtained for each sample. TCRdb reprocessed the 5' RACE reads via MiXCR and lists one record per CDR3 protein. Seen here are just over 1 million distinct CDR3 sequences, more than 40% observed once, and the top ten hold about 19%. Germline V gene data show CDR1 as MGHDK and CDR2 as SYGVNS. This CDR3 is 13 amino acids long. V trimming: 4 bases; J trimming: 2 bases; junction bases outside the gene matches: 2.

The clonotype was recovered from a woman aged 60-75 years in good health. The V call is TRBV25-1, the J call TRBJ2-7; TRBD2 agrees at 7 bases. Sequenced material: blood. The CDR3 region has the DNA TGTGCCAGCAGTGGTAGCGGGCCCTACGAGCAGTACTTC. Its protein is CASSGSGPYEQYF.